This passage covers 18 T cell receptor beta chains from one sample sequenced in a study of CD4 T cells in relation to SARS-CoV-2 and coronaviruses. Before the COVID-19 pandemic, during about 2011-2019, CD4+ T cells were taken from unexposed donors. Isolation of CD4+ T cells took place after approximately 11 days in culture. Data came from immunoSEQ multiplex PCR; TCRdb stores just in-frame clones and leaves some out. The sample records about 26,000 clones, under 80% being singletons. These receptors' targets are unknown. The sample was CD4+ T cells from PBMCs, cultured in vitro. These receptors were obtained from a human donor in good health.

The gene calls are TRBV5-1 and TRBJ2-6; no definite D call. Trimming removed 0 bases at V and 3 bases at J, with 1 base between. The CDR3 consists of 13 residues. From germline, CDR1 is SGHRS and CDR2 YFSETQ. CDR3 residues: CASSLVGANVLTF. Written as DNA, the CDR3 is TGCGCCAGCAGCTTGGTTGGGGCCAACGTCCTGACTTTC.

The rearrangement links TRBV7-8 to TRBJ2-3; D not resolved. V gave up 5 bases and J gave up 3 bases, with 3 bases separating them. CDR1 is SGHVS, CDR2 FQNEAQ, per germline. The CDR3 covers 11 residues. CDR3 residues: CASSQTDTQYF. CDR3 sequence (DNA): TGTGCCAGCAGCCAAACAGATACGCAGTATTTT.

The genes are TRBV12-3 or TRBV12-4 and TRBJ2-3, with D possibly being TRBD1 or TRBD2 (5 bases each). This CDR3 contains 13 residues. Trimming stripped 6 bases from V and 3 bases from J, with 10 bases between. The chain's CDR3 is CASRSGATDTQYF. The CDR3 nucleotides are TGTGCCAGCAGATCCGGGGCGACAGATACGCAGTATTTT.

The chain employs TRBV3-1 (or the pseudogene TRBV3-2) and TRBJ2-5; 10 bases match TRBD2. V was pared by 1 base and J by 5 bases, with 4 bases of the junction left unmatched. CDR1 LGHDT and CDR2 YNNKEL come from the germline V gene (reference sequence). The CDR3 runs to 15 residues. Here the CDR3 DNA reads TGTGCCAGCAGCCAAGTAAGCGGGAGGGGGGAGACCCAGTACTTC. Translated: CASSQVSGRGETQYF.

The CDR3 DNA is TGTGCCAGCAGCGATCAGACAGGATCTAATGAAAAACTGTTTTTT. Its translation is CASSDQTGSNEKLFF. V gene TRBV5-6 combines with J gene TRBJ1-4, with D possibly TRBD1 on 6 matching bases. The CDR3 extends over 15 amino acids. Germline CDR1 reads SGHDT; CDR2 reads YYEEEE. Trimming removed 4 bases from V and 3 bases from J, with 13 bases in between.

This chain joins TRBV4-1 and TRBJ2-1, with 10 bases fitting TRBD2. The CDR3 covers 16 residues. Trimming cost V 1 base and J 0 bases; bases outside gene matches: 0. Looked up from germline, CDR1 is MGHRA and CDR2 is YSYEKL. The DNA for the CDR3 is TGCGCCAGCAGCCAAGGGACTAGCGGCTCCTACAATGAGCAGTTCTTC. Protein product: CASSQGTSGSYNEQFF.

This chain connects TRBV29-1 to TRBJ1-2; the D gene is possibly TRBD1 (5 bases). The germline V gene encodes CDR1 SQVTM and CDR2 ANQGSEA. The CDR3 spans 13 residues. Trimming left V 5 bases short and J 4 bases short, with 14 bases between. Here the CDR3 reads CSVTGGNLYGYTF. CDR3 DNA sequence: TGCAGCGTTACCGGGGGGAATCTCTATGGCTACACCTTC.

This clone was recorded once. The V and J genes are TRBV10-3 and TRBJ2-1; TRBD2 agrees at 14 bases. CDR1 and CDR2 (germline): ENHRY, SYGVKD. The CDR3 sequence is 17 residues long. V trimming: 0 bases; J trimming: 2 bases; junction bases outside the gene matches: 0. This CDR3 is CAISESTSGRAYNEQFF. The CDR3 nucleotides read TGTGCCATCAGTGAGTCGACTAGCGGGAGGGCCTACAATGAGCAGTTCTTC.

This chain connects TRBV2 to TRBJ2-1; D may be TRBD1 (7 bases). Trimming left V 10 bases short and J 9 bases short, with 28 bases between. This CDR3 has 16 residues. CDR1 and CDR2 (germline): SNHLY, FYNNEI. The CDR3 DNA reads TGTGCCATCCCTTCGAGGAGGGGGCCGGGCCCGGGTGAGCAGTTCTTC. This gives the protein CAIPSRRGPGPGEQFF.

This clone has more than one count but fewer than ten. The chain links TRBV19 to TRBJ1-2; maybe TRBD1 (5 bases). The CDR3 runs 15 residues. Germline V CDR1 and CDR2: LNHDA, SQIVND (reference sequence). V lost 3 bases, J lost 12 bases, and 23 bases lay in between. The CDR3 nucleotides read TGTGCCAGTAGTATCCGGGGCCGAGGGCAGGGTCACGACACCTTC. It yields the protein CASSIRGRGQGHDTF.

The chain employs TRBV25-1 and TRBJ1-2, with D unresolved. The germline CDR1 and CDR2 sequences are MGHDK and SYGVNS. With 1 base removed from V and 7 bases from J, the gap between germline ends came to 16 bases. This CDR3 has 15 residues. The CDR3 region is CASSESGRNGPGYTF. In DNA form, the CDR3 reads TGTGCCAGCAGTGAATCTGGCCGGAACGGGCCTGGCTACACCTTC.

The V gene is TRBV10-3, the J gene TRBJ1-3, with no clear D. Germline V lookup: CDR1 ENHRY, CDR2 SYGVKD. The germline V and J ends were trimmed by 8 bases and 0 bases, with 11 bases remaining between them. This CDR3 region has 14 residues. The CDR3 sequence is CAIVPGNSGNTIYF. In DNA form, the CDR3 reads TGTGCCATCGTACCGGGTAACTCTGGAAACACCATATATTTT.

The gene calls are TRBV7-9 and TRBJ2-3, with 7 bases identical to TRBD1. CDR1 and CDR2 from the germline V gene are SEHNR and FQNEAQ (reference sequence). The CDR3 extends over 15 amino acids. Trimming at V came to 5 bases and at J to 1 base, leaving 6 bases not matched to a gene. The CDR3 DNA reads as TGTGCCAGCAGCCTGACAGGGTTGGGCACAGATACGCAGTATTTT. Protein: CASSLTGLGTDTQYF.

The CDR3 reads CASAGLIYGYTF. DNA for the CDR3: TGTGCCAGCGCCGGACTAATCTATGGCTACACCTTC. V and J are TRBV2 and TRBJ1-2; D gene ambiguous. The germline V gene has CDR1 SNHLY and CDR2 FYNNEI. The CDR3 consists of 12 residues. Trimming left V 8 bases short and J 4 bases short, with 11 bases between.

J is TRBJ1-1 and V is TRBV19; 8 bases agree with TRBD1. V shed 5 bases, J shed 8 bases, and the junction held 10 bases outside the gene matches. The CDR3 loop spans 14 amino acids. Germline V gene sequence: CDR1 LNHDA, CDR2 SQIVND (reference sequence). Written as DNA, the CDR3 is TGTGCCAGTAGTTTGGGACAGGATAGTCGCGAAGCTTTCTTT. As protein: CASSLGQDSREAFF.

CDR3 in amino acids: CASSQDRGAGRELFF. DNA of the CDR3: TGCGCCAGCAGCCAAGATCGCGGGGCCGGCCGGGAGCTGTTTTTT. This sequence joins TRBV4-3 and TRBJ2-2, with TRBD2 as a possible D gene (6 bases). Between the trimmed V and J ends, which lost 0 bases and 9 bases, there was a span of 14 bases. Germline assignment: CDR1 LGHNA and CDR2 YSLEER. The CDR3 loop spans 15 amino acids.

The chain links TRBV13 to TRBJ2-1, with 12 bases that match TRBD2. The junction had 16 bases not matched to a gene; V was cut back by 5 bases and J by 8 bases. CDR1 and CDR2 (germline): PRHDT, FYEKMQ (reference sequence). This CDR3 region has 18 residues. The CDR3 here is CASSPPLAGGPRLYEQFF. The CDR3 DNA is TGTGCCAGCAGCCCCCCCCTAGCGGGGGGGCCACGGTTGTATGAGCAGTTCTTC.

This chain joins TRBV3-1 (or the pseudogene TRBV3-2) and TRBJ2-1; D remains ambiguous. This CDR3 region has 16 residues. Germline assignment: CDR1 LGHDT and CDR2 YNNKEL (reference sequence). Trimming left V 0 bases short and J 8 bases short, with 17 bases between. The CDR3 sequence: CASSQEGLAVLHEQFF. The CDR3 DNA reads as TGTGCCAGCAGCCAAGAAGGGTTGGCCGTTTTACATGAGCAGTTCTTC.